This T cell receptor beta chain was sequenced during a study of T cell responses to AZD1222 COVID-19 vaccine. Study findings and constraints: Distributed over spike, vaccine-associated CD4 TCRs predominated at 160-218 and 743-854. Repertoires were obtained solely post-peak T cell response. Spike-specific TCR repertoires showed rising breadth and depth after two AZD1222 doses. Just a handful of AZD1222 recipients tested seropositive at baseline.

The method was immunoSEQ multiplex PCR; TCRdb's version includes in-frame clones alone and lacks a portion of them. The repertoire holds 150,000 to 200,000 clones, with 85% to 95% as singletons. On this clone itself: Its antigen is not known.

Sequenced material: peripheral blood, taken on day 0 of AZD1222 vaccination. The sequence came from an adult in good health.

Here the CDR3 reads CASSWGLNPPEGKLFF. The CDR3, as DNA: TGTGCCAGCAGCTGGGGGCTGAACCCGCCCGAAGGAAAACTGTTTTTT. V gene TRBV7-9 combines with J gene TRBJ1-4, with D possibly being TRBD1 (6 bases). CDR3 length: 16 residues. V lost 4 bases, J lost 10 bases, and 22 bases lay in between. The germline V gene has CDR1 SEHNR and CDR2 FQNEAQ (reference sequence).